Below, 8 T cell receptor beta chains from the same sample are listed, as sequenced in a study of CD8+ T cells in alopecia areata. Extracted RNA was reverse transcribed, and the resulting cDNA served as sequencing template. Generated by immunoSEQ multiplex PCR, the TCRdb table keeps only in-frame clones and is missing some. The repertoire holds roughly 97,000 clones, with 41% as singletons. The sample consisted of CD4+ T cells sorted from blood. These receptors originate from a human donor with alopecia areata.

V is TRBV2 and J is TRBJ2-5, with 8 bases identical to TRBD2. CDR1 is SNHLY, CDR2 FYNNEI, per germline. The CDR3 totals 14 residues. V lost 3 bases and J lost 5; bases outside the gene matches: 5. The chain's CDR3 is CASSESSGTETQYF. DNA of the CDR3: TGTGCCAGCAGTGAGAGTAGCGGGACGGAGACCCAGTACTTC. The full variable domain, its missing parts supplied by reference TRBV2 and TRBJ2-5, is EPEVTQTPSHQVTQMGQEVILRCVPISNHLYFYWYRQILGQKVEFLVSFYNNEISEKSEIFDDQFSVERPDGSNFTLKIRSTKLEDSAMYFCASSESSGTETQYFGPGTRLLVL.

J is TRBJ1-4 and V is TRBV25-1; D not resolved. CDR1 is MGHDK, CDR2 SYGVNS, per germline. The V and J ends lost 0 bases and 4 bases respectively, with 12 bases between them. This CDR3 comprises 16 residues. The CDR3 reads CASSEYGWYSNEKLFF. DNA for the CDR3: TGTGCCAGCAGTGAATATGGGTGGTACAGTAATGAAAAACTGTTTTTT.

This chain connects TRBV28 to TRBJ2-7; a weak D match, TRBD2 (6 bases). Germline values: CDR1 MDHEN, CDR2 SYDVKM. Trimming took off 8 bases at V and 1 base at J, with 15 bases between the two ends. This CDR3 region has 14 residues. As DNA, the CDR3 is TGTGCCAGCCGCAAACGGGCGGGGTCCTACGAGCAGTACTTC. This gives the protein CASRKRAGSYEQYF.

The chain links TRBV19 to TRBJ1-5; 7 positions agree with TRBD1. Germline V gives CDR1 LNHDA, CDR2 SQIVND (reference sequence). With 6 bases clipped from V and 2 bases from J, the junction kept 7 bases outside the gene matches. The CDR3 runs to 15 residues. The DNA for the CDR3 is TGTGCCAGTAGCTACGACAGGGCGGGCAATCAGCCCCAGCATTTT. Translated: CASSYDRAGNQPQHF.

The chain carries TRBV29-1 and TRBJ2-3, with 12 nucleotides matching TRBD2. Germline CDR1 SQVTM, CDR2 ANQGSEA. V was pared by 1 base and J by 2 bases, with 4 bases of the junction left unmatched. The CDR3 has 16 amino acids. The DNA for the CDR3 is TGCAGCGTTGAAGTTAGACTAGCGGGAGTCACAGATACGCAGTATTTT. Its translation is CSVEVRLAGVTDTQYF.

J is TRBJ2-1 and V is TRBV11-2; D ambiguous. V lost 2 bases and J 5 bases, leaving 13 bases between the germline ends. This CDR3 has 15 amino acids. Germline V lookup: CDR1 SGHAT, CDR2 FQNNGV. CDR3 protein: CASSLRVSQHNEQFF. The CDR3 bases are TGTGCCAGCAGCTTACGGGTTAGCCAACACAATGAGCAGTTCTTC.

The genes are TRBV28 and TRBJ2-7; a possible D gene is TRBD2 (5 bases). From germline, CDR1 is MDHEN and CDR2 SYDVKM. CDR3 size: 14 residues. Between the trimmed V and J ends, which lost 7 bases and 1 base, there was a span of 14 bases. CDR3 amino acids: CASTDYVGSYEQYF. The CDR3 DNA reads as TGTGCCAGCACCGACTACGTGGGATCCTACGAGCAGTACTTC.

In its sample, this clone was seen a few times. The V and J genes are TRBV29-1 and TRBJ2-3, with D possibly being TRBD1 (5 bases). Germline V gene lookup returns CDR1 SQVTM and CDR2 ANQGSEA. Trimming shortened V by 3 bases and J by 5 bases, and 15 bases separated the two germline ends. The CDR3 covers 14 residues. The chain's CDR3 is CSVEGRELRDTQYF. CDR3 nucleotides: TGCAGCGTTGAGGGCAGGGAATTGAGAGATACGCAGTATTTT.